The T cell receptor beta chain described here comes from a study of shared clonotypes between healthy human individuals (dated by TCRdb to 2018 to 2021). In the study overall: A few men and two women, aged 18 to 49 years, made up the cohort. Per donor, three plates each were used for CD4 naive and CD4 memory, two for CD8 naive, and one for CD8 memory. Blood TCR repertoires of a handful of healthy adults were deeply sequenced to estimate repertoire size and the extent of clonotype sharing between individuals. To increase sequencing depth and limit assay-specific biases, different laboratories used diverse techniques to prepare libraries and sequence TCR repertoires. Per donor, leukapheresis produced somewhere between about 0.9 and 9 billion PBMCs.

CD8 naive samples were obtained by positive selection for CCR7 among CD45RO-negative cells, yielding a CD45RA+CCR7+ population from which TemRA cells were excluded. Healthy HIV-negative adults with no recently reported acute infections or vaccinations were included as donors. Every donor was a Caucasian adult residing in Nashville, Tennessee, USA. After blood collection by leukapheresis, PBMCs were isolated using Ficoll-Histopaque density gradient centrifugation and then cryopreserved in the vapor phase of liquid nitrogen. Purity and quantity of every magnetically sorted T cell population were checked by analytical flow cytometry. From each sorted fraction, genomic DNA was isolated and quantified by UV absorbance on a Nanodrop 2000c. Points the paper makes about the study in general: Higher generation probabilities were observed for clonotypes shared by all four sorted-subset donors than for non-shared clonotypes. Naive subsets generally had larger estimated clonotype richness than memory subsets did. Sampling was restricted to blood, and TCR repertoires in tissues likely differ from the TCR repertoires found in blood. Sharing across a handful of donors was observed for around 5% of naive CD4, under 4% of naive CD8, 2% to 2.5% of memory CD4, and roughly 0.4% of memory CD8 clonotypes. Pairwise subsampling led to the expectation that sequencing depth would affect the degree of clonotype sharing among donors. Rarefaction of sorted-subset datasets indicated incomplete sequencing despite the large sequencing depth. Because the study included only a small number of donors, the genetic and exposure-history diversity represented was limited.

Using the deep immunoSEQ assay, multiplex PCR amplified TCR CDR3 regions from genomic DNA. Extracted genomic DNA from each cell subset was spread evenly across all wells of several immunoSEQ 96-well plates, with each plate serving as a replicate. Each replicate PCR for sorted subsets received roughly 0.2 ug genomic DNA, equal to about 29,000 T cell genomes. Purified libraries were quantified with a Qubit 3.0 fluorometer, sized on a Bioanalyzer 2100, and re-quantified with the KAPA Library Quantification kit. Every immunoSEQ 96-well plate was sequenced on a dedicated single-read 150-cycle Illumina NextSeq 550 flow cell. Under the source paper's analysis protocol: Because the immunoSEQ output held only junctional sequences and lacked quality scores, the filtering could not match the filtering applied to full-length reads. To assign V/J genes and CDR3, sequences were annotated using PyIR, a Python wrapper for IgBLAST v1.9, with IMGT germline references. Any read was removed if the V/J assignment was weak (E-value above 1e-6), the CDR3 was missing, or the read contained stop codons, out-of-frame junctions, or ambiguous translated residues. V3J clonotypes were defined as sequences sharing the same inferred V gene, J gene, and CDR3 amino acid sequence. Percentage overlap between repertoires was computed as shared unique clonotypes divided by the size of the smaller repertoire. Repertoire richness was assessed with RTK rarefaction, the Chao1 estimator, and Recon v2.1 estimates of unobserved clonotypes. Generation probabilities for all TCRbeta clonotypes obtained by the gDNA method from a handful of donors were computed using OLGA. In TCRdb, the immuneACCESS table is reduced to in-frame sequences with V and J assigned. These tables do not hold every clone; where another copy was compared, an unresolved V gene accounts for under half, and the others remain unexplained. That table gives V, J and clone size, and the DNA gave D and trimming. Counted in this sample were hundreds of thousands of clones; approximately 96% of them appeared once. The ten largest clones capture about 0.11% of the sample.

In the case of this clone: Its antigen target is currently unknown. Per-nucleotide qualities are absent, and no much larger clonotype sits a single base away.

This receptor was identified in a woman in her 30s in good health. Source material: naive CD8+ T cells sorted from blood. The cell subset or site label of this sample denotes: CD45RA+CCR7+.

This receptor carries the CDR3 CASSGLAGVTQYF. The DNA sequence is TGTGCCAGCAGTGGACTAGCGGGAGTTACGCAGTATTTT. The chain uses TRBV27 and TRBJ2-3, with 13 junctional bases fitting TRBD2. Including cysteine and phenylalanine, the CDR3 has 13 amino acids. Solely the CDR3 DNA is kept, with 39 bases framed from the first base. For CDR1 and CDR2, the germline V gene (reference sequence) lists MNHEY and SMNVEV. From V the trimming removes 5 bases and from J it removes 8 bases, while the gene matches leave 1 base of the junction unaccounted for.